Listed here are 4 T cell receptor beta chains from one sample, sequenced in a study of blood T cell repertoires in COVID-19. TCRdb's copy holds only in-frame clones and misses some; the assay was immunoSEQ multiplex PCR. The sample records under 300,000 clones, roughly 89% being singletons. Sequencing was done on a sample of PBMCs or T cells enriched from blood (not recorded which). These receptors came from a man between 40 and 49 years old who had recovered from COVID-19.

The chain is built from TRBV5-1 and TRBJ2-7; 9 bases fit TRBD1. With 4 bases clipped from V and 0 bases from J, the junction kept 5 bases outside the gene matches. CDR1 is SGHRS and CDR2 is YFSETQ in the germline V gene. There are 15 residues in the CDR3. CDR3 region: CASSPDRGTSYEQYF. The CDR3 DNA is TGCGCCAGCAGCCCGGACAGGGGCACCTCCTACGAGCAGTACTTC.

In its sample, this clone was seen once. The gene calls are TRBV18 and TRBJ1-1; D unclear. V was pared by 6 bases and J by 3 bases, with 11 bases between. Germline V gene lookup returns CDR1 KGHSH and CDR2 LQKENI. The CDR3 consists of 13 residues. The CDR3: CASSPESYTEAFF. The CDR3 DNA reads TGTGCCAGCTCTCCGGAGTCGTACACTGAAGCTTTCTTT.

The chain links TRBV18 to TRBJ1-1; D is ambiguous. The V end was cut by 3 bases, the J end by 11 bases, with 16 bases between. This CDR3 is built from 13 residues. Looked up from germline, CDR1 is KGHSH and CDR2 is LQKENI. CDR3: CASSPAVGSGAFF. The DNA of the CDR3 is TGTGCCAGCTCACCGGCCGTGGGGAGTGGGGCTTTCTTT.

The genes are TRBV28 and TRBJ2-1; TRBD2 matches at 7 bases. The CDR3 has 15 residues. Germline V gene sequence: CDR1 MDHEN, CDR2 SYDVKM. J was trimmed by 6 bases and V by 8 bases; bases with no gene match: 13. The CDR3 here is CASAIGRELRNEQFF. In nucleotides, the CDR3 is TGTGCCAGCGCGATCGGGCGGGAGCTACGCAATGAGCAGTTCTTC.